This T cell receptor beta chain comes out of a study of cytomegalovirus exposure and HLA in healthy donors. Study-wide background: Findings of an earlier analysis included around 100 million unique TCR beta sequences from some 180 million T cells. Findings and limits, study-wide: Presence/absence analyses rested on an assumption that sequencing depth was roughly uniform across donors.

The PCR ran on 60 Vbeta and 13 Jbeta primers. The repertoire was sequenced with immunoSEQ multiplex PCR; TCRdb's copy has only in-frame clones and lacks some. The data contain about 36,000 clones, 60% to 80% of them singletons. CDR1 SGHRS and CDR2 YFSETQ come from the germline V gene. The ends lost 2 bases at V and 5 bases at J; junction bases unmatched: 1. The length of the CDR3 is 13 residues. Notes on this clone: What it recognizes is unknown.

The specimen was PBMCs. This TCR was sampled from a man aged 30 to 39 in good health and CMV-seronegative. This rearrangement joins TRBV5-1 to TRBJ2-5; 9 nucleotides match TRBD1. The CDR3 region is CASSLQGAETQYF. The DNA of the CDR3 is TGCGCCAGCAGCTTACAGGGGGCGGAGACCCAGTACTTC.